The clone carrying this TCR beta chain appeared many times. The length of the CDR3 is 16 residues. In germline, CDR1 is MDHEN, CDR2 SYDVKM. Trimming cost V 7 bases and J 3 bases, with 16 bases left between them. The data derive from a study of T cells in Graves' hyperthyroidism and ophthalmopathy. TCR beta CDR3 regions were amplified from RNA transcripts. The HTBI primer set drove a first-round RT-PCR of the TCR CDR3. TCRdb reprocessed the multiplex PCR reads with MiXCR, giving one entry per CDR3 protein. The table lists fewer than 300,000 distinct CDR3 sequences, less than 30% of them singletons. The receptor comes from a man between 35 and 55 years old with Graves' hyperthyroidism that later progressed to Graves' ophthalmopathy. This sequence joins TRBV28 and TRBJ2-6, with TRBD1 as a possible D gene (6 bases). Sequenced input: blood. The CDR3 here is CASTETRGIGANVLTF. The CDR3, as DNA: TGTGCCAGCACCGAGACCAGGGGAATTGGGGCCAACGTCCTGACTTTC.